This TCR delta chain appears in the sequencing data of a study of fetal and pediatric gammadelta thymocytes (dated by TCRdb to about 2022). For the wider study: The bulk gammadelta thymocyte repertoires combined previously published and newly generated, unpublished data and were used to strengthen a single-cell study of gammadelta thymocyte development. The bulk gammadelta thymocyte repertoire set covered 10 or so subjects in total, 3 fetal thymus donors and 7 pediatric thymus donors. Unpublished data were combined with previously published data (refs 27,28) to make up the bulk gammadelta thymocyte repertoires. To increase subject numbers and strengthen the CDR3 publicity analysis, bulk TCR repertoire data were added.

Overall study outcomes, separate from this receptor: Fetal gammadelta thymocyte repertoires were previously reported to be enriched for TRDV2, TRGV8 and TRGV9 usage, low N additions and public CDR3s compared with post-natal repertoires.

Staining of thymocytes was performed with Zombie NIR viability dye and with antibodies against CD3 (UCHT1), TCRgammadelta (11F2), TCRVgamma9 (IMMU360) and TCRVdelta2 (IMMU389). Bulk TRD and TRG CDR3 repertoires were generated separately from sorted Vgamma9Vdelta2 and nonVgamma9Vdelta2 gammadelta thymocytes of human fetal and pediatric thymuses. Pediatric thymus tissue was collected in Belgium from children having cardiac surgery. Pediatric thymus donors in the study were aged between roughly 1 and 12 years. Thymic cell suspensions were made from fetal and post-natal thymuses as previously described. NonVgamma9Vdelta2 thymocytes were sorted as CD3+ gammadeltaTCR+ cells lacking the Vgamma9+Vdelta2+ phenotype. Cell sorting was done on a FACS Aria III cell sorter (BD Biosciences). The listed sequencing device is Illumina MiSeq. The study's own analysis went as follows. For publicity analysis, the Vgamma9Vdelta2 and nonVgamma9Vdelta2 bulk CDR3 files of each subject were merged into one combined repertoire per subject. CDR3 publicity was scored from 0 to 19 by checking each amino acid sequence across 9 single-cell datasets and 10 bulk repertoires, using base R and dplyr. TCRdb processed the public reads again with the CATT caller, after which rows with matching DNA were combined. The V and J calls were not made by the authors but by TCRdb's processing. This sample holds about 2,000 delta-chain clones; more than 20% were observed only once. The ten largest clones capture about 4.5% of the sample.

This clone is assessed as medium-sized (0.01 to 0.1%). The antigen it binds to is not known. Within one base of it there is no much larger clone, and no base qualities were kept. The germline V gene sets CDR1 to TSWWSYY and CDR2 to QGS. From V the trimming removes 6 bases and from J it removes 0 bases, while the gene matches leave 14 bases of the junction unaccounted for. The CDR3 has 19 amino acids, counting the end cysteine and phenylalanine. The entry retains the CDR3 DNA only, 57 bases that are in frame from base 1. Material for sequencing was non-Vgamma9Vdelta2 gamma-delta T cells from the thymus. The cell subset or site label, as the study defines it: CD3+gammadeltaTCR+ thymocytes not co-expressing Vgamma9 and Vdelta2. The sequence was collected from a child who underwent cardiac surgery and was recorded as healthy. Rearrangement joined TRDV1 to TRDJ1; 12 bases in the junction line up with TRDD3. DNA sequence: TGTGCTCTTGGTCCGAGCTGGGGGATACGACCTCTGTACACCGATAAACTCATCTTT. Its amino acids are CALGPSWGIRPLYTDKLIF.